This is a list of T cell receptor beta chains from one sample in a study of OX40 agonist ivuxolimab in advanced cancers. The assay was immunoSEQ multiplex PCR, and TCRdb's table has in-frame clones only and misses some. The sample holds about 77,000 clones; roughly 84% are singletons and the top ten take 6.2%. Sequenced here: CD4+ or CD8+ T cells sorted from blood, sampled in a trial of the OX40 agonist ivuxolimab. The receptor set was obtained from an adult with an advanced solid tumor such as melanoma, head and neck, liver or kidney cancer. Both conserved end residues are part of each CDR3. A D gene is named only where the DNA matches it firmly. Clone sizes are given selectively: once, few, many, or a class where the clone is expanded.

TRBJ2-1	NA	17	TRBV4-3	NA	CASSQGQRAGSGDEQFF
TRBJ2-7	TRBD1	15	TRBV5-1	NA	CASSHGTGGSYEQYF
TRBJ2-2	NA	13	TRBV6-5	NA	CASSYPGTGELFF
TRBJ2-7	TRBD2	15	TRBV30	once	CAWSVLAGGPYEQYF
TRBJ1-4	TRBD1	16	TRBV5-1	NA	CASSLWTGMRDEKLFF
TRBJ1-6	NA	16	TRBV7-9	once	CASSFVMGGRDSPLHF
TRBJ2-1	TRBD2	14	TRBV5-4	NA	CASSPSGRIGEQFF
TRBJ2-2	NA	16	TRBV4-3	NA	CASSQDTSPGTGELFF
TRBJ2-7	TRBD1	13	TRBV2	NA	CASSDNRGSEQYF
TRBJ2-3	NA	14	TRBV2	once	CASREGVLTDTQYF
TRBJ2-1	TRBD1	16	TRBV11-3	NA	CASSSSTGGTLGEQFF
TRBJ1-2	NA	13	TRBV28	NA	CASSPGGINGYTF
TRBJ1-1	TRBD1	14	TRBV7-2	NA	CASSWTGMNTEAFF
TRBJ1-2	NA	15	TRBV2	NA	CASSEAIGIYYGYTF
TRBJ1-2	NA	10	TRBV30	NA	CAWASTGYTF
TRBJ2-1	NA	13	TRBV14	NA	CASSQDLGYEQFF
TRBJ2-3	TRBD2	17	TRBV5-5	once	CASSLAGGRPVTDTQYF
TRBJ1-2	NA	13	TRBV7-8	NA	CASSRDEGNGYTF